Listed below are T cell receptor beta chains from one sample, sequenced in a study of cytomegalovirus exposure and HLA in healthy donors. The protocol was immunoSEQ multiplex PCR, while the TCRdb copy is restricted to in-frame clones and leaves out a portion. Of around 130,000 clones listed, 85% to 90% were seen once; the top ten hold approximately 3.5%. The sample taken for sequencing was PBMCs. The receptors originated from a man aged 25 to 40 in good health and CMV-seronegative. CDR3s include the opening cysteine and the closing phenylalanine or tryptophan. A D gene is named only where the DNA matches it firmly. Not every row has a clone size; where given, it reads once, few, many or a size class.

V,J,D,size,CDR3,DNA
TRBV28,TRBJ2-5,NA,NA,CASSLPGQVETQYF,TGTGCCAGCAGTTTACCGGGACAAGTAGAGACCCAGTACTTC
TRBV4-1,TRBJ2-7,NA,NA,CASSQGTGEQYF,TGCGCCAGCAGCCAAGGAACCGGGGAGCAGTACTTC
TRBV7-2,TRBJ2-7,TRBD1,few,CASSHSTGLNEQYF,TGTGCCAGCAGCCACTCGACAGGGCTCAACGAGCAGTACTTC
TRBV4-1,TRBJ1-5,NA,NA,CASSPSTGSGHQPQHF,TGCGCCAGCAGCCCCTCTACAGGGTCCGGCCATCAGCCCCAGCATTTT
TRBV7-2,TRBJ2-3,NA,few,CASSLGTSTDTQYF,TGTGCCAGCAGCTTAGGGACTAGCACAGATACGCAGTATTTT
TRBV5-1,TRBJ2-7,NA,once,CASSSDKSYEQYF,TGCGCCAGCAGCTCGGACAAATCCTACGAGCAGTACTTC
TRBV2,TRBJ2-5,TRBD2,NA,CASSGLAGAQETQYF,TGTGCCAGCAGTGGTCTAGCGGGGGCTCAAGAGACCCAGTACTTC
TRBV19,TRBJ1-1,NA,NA,CASSIRDMNTEAFF,TGTGCCAGTAGTATAAGAGACATGAACACTGAAGCTTTCTTT
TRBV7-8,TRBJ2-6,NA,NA,CASSLLAPRSSGANVLTF,TGTGCCAGCAGCTTACTGGCACCTAGAAGCTCTGGGGCCAACGTCCTGACTTTC
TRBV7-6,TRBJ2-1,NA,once,CASSYGRGEQFF,TGTGCCAGCAGCTACGGGCGGGGTGAGCAGTTCTTC
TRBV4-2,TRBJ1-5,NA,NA,CASSQGSGPQHF,TGTGCCAGCAGCCAAGGAAGCGGGCCCCAGCATTTT
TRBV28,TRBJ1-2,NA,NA,CASSTGFYGYTF,TGTGCCAGCAGCACAGGGTTCTATGGCTACACCTTC
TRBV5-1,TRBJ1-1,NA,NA,CASSKAGQLNTEAFF,TGCGCCAGCAGCAAAGCGGGTCAATTGAACACTGAAGCTTTCTTT
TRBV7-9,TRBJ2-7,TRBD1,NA,CASSPSLTGGDPYEQYF,TGTGCCAGCAGCCCGAGCCTAACAGGGGGCGACCCCTACGAGCAGTACTTC
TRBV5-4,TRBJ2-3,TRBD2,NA,CASSSAGARPSTDTQYF,TGTGCCAGCAGCTCAGCGGGGGCCCGACCTAGCACAGATACGCAGTATTTT
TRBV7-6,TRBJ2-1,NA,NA,CASSPGGFSSYNEQFF,TGTGCCAGCAGCCCAGGAGGGTTTAGCTCCTACAATGAGCAGTTCTTC
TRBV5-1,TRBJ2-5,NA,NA,CASSSGLQETQYF,TGCGCCAGCAGCTCTGGGCTGCAAGAGACCCAGTACTTC
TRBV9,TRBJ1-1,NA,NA,CASSPGGGLMNTEAFF,TGTGCCAGCAGCCCCGGCGGCGGGCTCATGAACACTGAAGCTTTCTTT
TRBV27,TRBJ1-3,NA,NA,CASRPESSGNTIYF,TGTGCCAGCAGACCCGAGAGCTCTGGAAACACCATATATTTT
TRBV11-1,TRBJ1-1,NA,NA,CASSPPYRSEAFF,TGTGCCAGCAGCCCCCCCTACAGATCTGAAGCTTTCTTT
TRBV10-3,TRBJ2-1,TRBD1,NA,CAIRGQGVRNEQFF,TGTGCCATCAGAGGACAGGGGGTTAGAAATGAGCAGTTCTTC
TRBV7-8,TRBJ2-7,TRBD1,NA,CASSWTGDYEQYF,TGTGCCAGCAGCTGGACAGGGGACTACGAGCAGTACTTC
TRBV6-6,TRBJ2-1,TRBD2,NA,CASRTSGGVLNEQFF,TGTGCCAGCAGGACTAGCGGGGGGGTATTAAATGAGCAGTTCTTC
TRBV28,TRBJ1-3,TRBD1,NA,CASSLRTGRNTIYF,TGTGCCAGCAGTTTACGGACAGGGCGGAACACCATATATTTT
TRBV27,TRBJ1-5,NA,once,CASSLRGSNQPQHF,TGTGCCAGCAGTTTACGGGGGAGCAATCAGCCCCAGCATTTT
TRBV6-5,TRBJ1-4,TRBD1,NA,CASSYSNRGVEKLFF,TGTGCCAGCAGTTACTCCAACAGGGGAGTAGAAAAACTGTTTTTT
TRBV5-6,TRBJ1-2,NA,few,CASSFGVRRTF,TGTGCCAGCAGCTTCGGGGTTAGGCGGACCTTC
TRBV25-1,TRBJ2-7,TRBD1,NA,CASRQGVAYEQYF,TGTGCCAGCAGACAGGGGGTGGCCTACGAGCAGTACTTC
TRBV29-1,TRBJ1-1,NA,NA,CSVQTGMNTEAFF,TGCAGCGTTCAGACGGGTATGAACACTGAAGCTTTCTTT
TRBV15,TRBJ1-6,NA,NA,CATSWGMGAGNSPLHF,TGTGCCACCAGCTGGGGGATGGGGGCCGGGAATTCACCCCTCCACTTT
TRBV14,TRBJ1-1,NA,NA,CASSPGQLRVTEAFF,TGTGCCAGCAGCCCTGGACAGCTACGAGTCACTGAAGCTTTCTTT
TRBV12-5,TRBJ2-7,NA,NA,CASGTGVYEQYF,TGTGCTAGTGGGACCGGGGTCTACGAGCAGTACTTC
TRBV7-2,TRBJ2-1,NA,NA,CASSPVSYNEQFF,TGTGCCAGCAGCCCTGTGTCCTACAATGAGCAGTTCTTC
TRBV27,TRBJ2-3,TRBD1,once,CARRWDRGTDTQYF,TGTGCCCGCAGATGGGACAGGGGTACAGATACGCAGTATTTT
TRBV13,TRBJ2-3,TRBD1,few,CASSLRGGGQEHTDTQYF,TGTGCCAGCAGCCTAAGAGGGGGCGGCCAGGAGCACACAGATACGCAGTATTTT
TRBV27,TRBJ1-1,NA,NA,CASNPGGDTEAFF,TGTGCCAGCAACCCGGGGGGGGACACTGAAGCTTTCTTT
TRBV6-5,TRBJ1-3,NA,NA,CASSYFSDSGNTIYF,TGTGCCAGCAGTTACTTTTCAGACTCTGGAAACACCATATATTTT
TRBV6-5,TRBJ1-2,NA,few,CASIPRRGYEGYTF,TGTGCCAGCATCCCGCGGAGAGGGTATGAAGGCTACACCTTC
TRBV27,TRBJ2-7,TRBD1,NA,CASTPWGQGAYEQYF,TGTGCCAGCACCCCTTGGGGGCAGGGGGCCTACGAGCAGTACTTC
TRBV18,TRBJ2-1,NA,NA,CASSPPRGNEQFF,TGTGCCAGCTCACCACCGAGAGGGAATGAGCAGTTCTTC
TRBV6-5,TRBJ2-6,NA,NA,CASSYLSGANVLTF,TGTGCCAGCAGTTACTTATCTGGGGCCAACGTCCTGACTTTC
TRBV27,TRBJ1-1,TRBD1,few,CASRDLGQGGNTEAFF,TGTGCCAGCAGGGATCTTGGACAGGGAGGCAACACTGAAGCTTTCTTT
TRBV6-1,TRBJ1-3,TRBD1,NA,CASSEPTGGSGNTIYF,TGTGCCAGCAGTGAACCGACAGGGGGTAGTGGAAACACCATATATTTT
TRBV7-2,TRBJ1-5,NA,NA,CASSFKAAQPQHF,TGTGCCAGCAGCTTTAAGGCGGCTCAGCCCCAGCATTTT
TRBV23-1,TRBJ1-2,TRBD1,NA,CASSHLDRVNGYTF,TGCGCCAGCAGTCACCTGGACAGGGTAAATGGCTACACCTTC
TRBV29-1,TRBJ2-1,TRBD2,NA,CSVDMGLAYNEQFF,TGCAGCGTTGATATGGGACTAGCCTACAATGAGCAGTTCTTC
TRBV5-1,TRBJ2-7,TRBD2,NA,CASRSSGSYEQYF,TGCGCCAGCAGGTCTAGCGGGTCCTACGAGCAGTACTTC
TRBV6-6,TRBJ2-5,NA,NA,CASTTPGETQYF,TGTGCCAGCACCACTCCGGGGGAGACCCAGTACTTC
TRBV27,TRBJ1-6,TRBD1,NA,CASSLFIWGDSENSPLHF,TGTGCCAGCAGTTTATTTATCTGGGGGGACAGCGAGAATTCACCCCTCCACTTT
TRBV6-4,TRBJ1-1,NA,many,CAGGDKVNTEAFF,TGTGCCGGGGGGGACAAGGTGAACACTGAAGCTTTCTTT
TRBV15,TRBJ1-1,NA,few,CATSRRVGTEAFF,TGTGCCACCAGCAGGAGGGTCGGGACTGAAGCTTTCTTT
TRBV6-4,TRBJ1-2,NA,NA,CASSDIGGGFYYGYTF,TGTGCCAGCAGTGACATAGGTGGAGGGTTCTACTATGGCTACACCTTC
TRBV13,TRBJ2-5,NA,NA,CASSKLTVGIGETQYF,TGTGCCAGCAGCAAGCTGACGGTCGGAATCGGGGAGACCCAGTACTTC
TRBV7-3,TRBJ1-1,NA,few,CASSLNRDTEAFF,TGTGCCAGCAGCTTAAACAGGGACACTGAAGCTTTCTTT
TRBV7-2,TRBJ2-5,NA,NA,CASSLGSGWRQETQYF,TGTGCCAGCAGCTTAGGGTCGGGGTGGCGACAAGAGACCCAGTACTTC
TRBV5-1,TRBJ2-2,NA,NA,CASSPFDKNTGELFF,TGCGCCAGCAGCCCCTTCGACAAGAACACCGGGGAGCTGTTTTTT
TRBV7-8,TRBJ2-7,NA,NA,CASSFTGSYEQYF,TGTGCCAGCAGCTTCACGGGGAGCTACGAGCAGTACTTC
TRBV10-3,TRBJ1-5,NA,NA,CAISQDDQPQHF,TGTGCCATCAGTCAGGATGATCAGCCCCAGCATTTT